Below, 21 T cell receptor beta chains from the same sample are listed, as sequenced in a study of blood T cell repertoires in COVID-19. Repertoires were generated with immunoSEQ multiplex PCR, while TCRdb's copy carries only in-frame clones and drops some. The sample includes around 50,000 clones, around 80% seen only once; the top ten take over 7.5%. Sequenced input: peripheral blood. These receptors were collected from a woman aged 80 or older with acute or convalescent COVID-19.

This chain uses TRBV7-9 with TRBJ1-2; no clear D. This CDR3 comprises 15 residues. Germline assignment: CDR1 SEHNR and CDR2 FQNEAQ (reference sequence). With 5 bases removed from V and 0 bases from J, the gap between germline ends came to 13 bases. CDR3 sequence (DNA): TGTGCCAGCAGCAGAAATAACAGCCCTAACTATGGCTACACCTTC. Translated: CASSRNNSPNYGYTF.

This rearrangement joins TRBV29-1 to TRBJ2-3, with 8 bases lining up with TRBD2. Looked up from germline, CDR1 is SQVTM and CDR2 is ANQGSEA. This CDR3 has 14 amino acids. After removal of 5 bases from V and 8 bases from J, the junction contained 12 bases not matched to a gene. As DNA, the CDR3 is TGCAGCGTTAGCAGCGGGGGCCGCCGGGGTACGCAGTATTTT. The encoded protein is CSVSSGGRRGTQYF.

This clone was picked up a small number of times. The V gene is TRBV4-1, the J gene TRBJ2-7; TRBD2 agrees at 11 bases. Germline CDR1 MGHRA, CDR2 YSYEKL. This CDR3 has 16 residues. V lost 3 bases and J lost 1; bases outside the gene matches: 5. This CDR3 reads CASSHQGLAVSYEQYF. In DNA, the CDR3 is TGCGCCAGCAGCCACCAGGGACTAGCGGTTTCCTACGAGCAGTACTTC.

The rearrangement uses TRBV18 and TRBJ2-2; TRBD1 matches at 7 bases. The CDR3 is 14 amino acids. Germline values: CDR1 KGHSH, CDR2 LQKENI. J gave up 4 bases and V 6 bases, and 5 bases lay outside the gene matches. The CDR3 region has the DNA TGTGCCAGCTCCCTCGGGACAGCCACCGGGGAGCTGTTTTTT. It translates to CASSLGTATGELFF.

This clone was found once. The rearrangement uses TRBV28 and TRBJ2-3, with TRBD2 as a possible D gene (6 bases). The CDR3 totals 15 residues. The V and J ends lost 4 bases and 1 base respectively, with 12 bases between them. Germline V CDR1 and CDR2: MDHEN, SYDVKM. The CDR3 DNA sequence: TGTGCCAGCAGTTCGGGAGCGGAGGGCACAGATACGCAGTATTTT. This gives the protein CASSSGAEGTDTQYF. Combining the CDR3 with reference TRBV28 and TRBJ2-3 gives the whole variable domain DVKVTQSSRYLVKRTGEKVFLECVQDMDHENMFWYRQDPGLGLRLIYFSYDVKMKEKGDIPEGYSVSREKKERFSLILESASTNQTSMYLCASSSGAEGTDTQYFGPGTRLTVL.

The CDR3 sequence: CASSLRDRRPYEQYF. CDR3 nucleotide sequence: TGTGCCAGCAGCTTACGGGACAGGAGACCCTACGAGCAGTACTTC. V gene TRBV5-5 combines with J gene TRBJ2-7; 8 bases line up with TRBD1. The germline V gene has CDR1 SGHKS and CDR2 YYEKEE (reference sequence). Germline trimming cut 2 bases from V and 2 bases from J; bases unmatched to any gene: 6. The CDR3 has 15 residues.

The chain carries TRBV29-1 and TRBJ1-2; TRBD1 matches 7 bases. The CDR3 has 15 residues. In germline, CDR1 is SQVTM, CDR2 ANQGSEA. V shed 3 bases and J 4 bases; nucleotides not matched to a gene: 11. CDR3 sequence (DNA): TGCAGCGTTGAGGGTGGGCGGGACAGAACCTATGGCTACACCTTC. Its translation is CSVEGGRDRTYGYTF.

The chain joins TRBV5-1 to TRBJ2-7; 10 bases are shared with TRBD1. V gave up 0 bases and J gave up 6 bases; unmatched junction bases: 6. Germline CDR1 SGHRS, CDR2 YFSETQ. CDR3 length: 15 amino acids. CDR3 bases: TGCGCCAGCAGCTTGGCCGTGACAGGGGGCAGCGAGCAGTACTTC. It yields the protein CASSLAVTGGSEQYF.

The genes are TRBV23-1 and TRBJ2-1, with TRBD1 matching 8 bases. TRBV23-1 is an ORF; its function is uncertain. This CDR3 comprises 12 residues. The CDR3 DNA sequence: TGCGCGAGGACAGGGCCCTACAATGAGCAGTTCTTC. Protein sequence: CARTGPYNEQFF.

This chain links TRBV11-3 with TRBJ2-1; 9 bases align to TRBD2. Unmatched junction bases numbered 2, after V lost 5 bases and J lost 6 bases. CDR1 and CDR2 from the germline V gene are SGHNT and YENEEA. This CDR3 is built from 13 residues. CDR3 loop: CASSGGGANEQFF. As DNA, the CDR3 is TGTGCCAGCAGCGGCGGGGGGGCCAATGAGCAGTTCTTC.

This clone was counted only a few times. The chain combines TRBV7-9 with TRBJ2-2; D perhaps matches TRBD2 (5 bases). Trimming removed 2 bases from V and 5 bases from J, with 9 bases in between. The CDR3 spans 14 residues. Germline CDR1 and CDR2: SEHNR and FQNEAQ (reference sequence). The CDR3 loop is CASSLNSATGELFF. The DNA of the CDR3 is TGTGCCAGCAGCTTAAATAGCGCAACCGGGGAGCTGTTTTTT.

The chain has TRBV5-5 and TRBJ2-3; D is possibly TRBD2 (6 bases). This CDR3 has 13 amino acids. The V gene lost 4 bases and the J gene lost 6 bases, with 12 bases spanning the gap. Germline lookup yields CDR1 SGHKS and CDR2 YYEKEE (reference sequence). CDR3 protein: CASSVTSRDTQYF. In nucleotides, the CDR3 is TGTGCCAGCAGCGTCACTAGCCGCGATACGCAGTATTTT.

This chain links TRBV5-4 with TRBJ1-1, with 8 positions matching TRBD1. The V segment lost 3 bases and the J segment 4 bases; nucleotides outside the gene matches: 8. This CDR3 has 15 amino acids. The V gene's germline CDR1 is SGHNT and CDR2 YYREEE (reference sequence). CDR3 protein: CASSSQTGGATEAFF. The CDR3 DNA reads as TGTGCCAGCAGCTCTCAAACAGGGGGGGCCACTGAAGCTTTCTTT.

The chain is built from TRBV2 and TRBJ2-7, with TRBD2 identical over 10 bases. The germline V gene has CDR1 SNHLY and CDR2 FYNNEI. This CDR3 has 17 residues. After removal of 1 base from V and 4 bases from J, the junction contained 10 bases not matched to a gene. The CDR3 coding sequence is TGTGCCAGCAGTGAAGGGAATTCTGCTAGCGGGAGTTACGAGCAGTACTTC. Translated, it gives CASSEGNSASGSYEQYF.

The J gene is TRBJ1-2, the V gene TRBV5-4; D not certain. This CDR3 is built from 16 residues. Germline CDR1 is SGHNT and CDR2 is YYREEE (reference sequence). Trimming pared 4 bases from V and 0 bases from J, leaving 16 bases between. The CDR3 loop reads CASSPPAGLTNYGYTF. The CDR3 bases are TGTGCCAGCAGCCCGCCGGCAGGCCTAACTAACTATGGCTACACCTTC.

The DNA for the CDR3 is TGTGCCAGCAGCCCCCGACAGGGGCTTAATTCACCCCTCCACTTT. Protein sequence: CASSPRQGLNSPLHF. The gene calls are TRBV6-5 and TRBJ1-6, with 8 bases lining up with TRBD1. The trim removed 6 bases at V and 6 bases at J, leaving 7 bases unmatched. Germline CDR1 is MNHEY and CDR2 is SVGAGI. CDR3 length: 15 residues.

V gene TRBV19 combines with J gene TRBJ1-6; the D gene is possibly TRBD1 (5 bases). Trimming removed 6 bases from V and 9 bases from J, with 18 bases in between. Germline V gives CDR1 LNHDA, CDR2 SQIVND (reference sequence). This CDR3 is built from 15 residues. The CDR3 loop reads CASSGGGGVGSPLHF. CDR3 coding DNA: TGTGCCAGTAGCGGAGGCGGGGGAGTGGGTTCACCCCTCCACTTT.

This chain links TRBV5-1 with TRBJ2-3; 9 bases agree with TRBD2. CDR1 is SGHRS, CDR2 YFSETQ, per germline. The CDR3 has 16 residues. Trimming removed 1 base from V and 5 bases from J; junction bases left unmatched: 8. The chain's CDR3 is CASSLSSSGVLDTQYF. The CDR3 DNA follows: TGCGCCAGCAGCTTGAGTTCTAGCGGGGTTTTAGATACGCAGTATTTT.

This clone was recorded only once. The V call is TRBV7-2, the J call TRBJ2-2, with D possibly being TRBD2 (5 bases). CDR1 is SGHTA, CDR2 FQGNSA, per germline. There are 15 residues in the CDR3. Trimming left V 3 bases short and J 5 bases short, with 13 bases between. CDR3 sequence: CASSFPGYSTGELFF. CDR3 bases: TGTGCCAGCAGCTTTCCGGGGTATTCAACCGGGGAGCTGTTTTTT.

This sequence joins TRBV5-1 and TRBJ2-3; possibly TRBD1 for D (6 bases). The length of the CDR3 is 17 residues. Germline loops: CDR1 SGHRS, CDR2 YFSETQ. The germline V and J ends were trimmed by 6 bases and 3 bases, with 23 bases remaining between them. CDR3: CASTPGSGTPSTDTQYF. The CDR3 DNA sequence: TGCGCCAGCACCCCGGGGTCCGGGACACCCTCGACAGATACGCAGTATTTT.

The chain is built from TRBV9 and TRBJ2-7; TRBD1 is a possible D gene (7 bases). The CDR3 sequence is 14 residues long. V was cut by 3 bases and J by 3 bases, with 13 bases left in between. Germline CDR1 is SGDLS and CDR2 is YYNGEE. CDR3 sequence (DNA): TGTGCCAGCAGCGCGGGGGACAGTCACTACGAGCAGTACTTC. Translated, it gives CASSAGDSHYEQYF.